The entry below gives a single TCR beta chain sequence along with its context. No antigen is known for it. No qualities accompany the bases; no much larger clone lies one base away. The data were taken from a study of persistence of HIV-infected CD4 T cells (dated by TCRdb to the early 2020s). As for the study more broadly: Suppressive ART had been received by participants for a median of roughly 8 years. Peripheral blood samples of up to roughly 200 mL were taken at multiple time points, with the exception of a couple of participants who underwent leukapheresis at a single time point. The clonality of all cells in each sorted population was measured by TCRbeta sequencing, and the clonality of infected cells was measured by proviral sequencing. CMV- and HIV-1 Gag-responding CD4+ T cells were isolated from ART-treated individuals so that antigen-driven clonal expansion of HIV-1-infected cells could be examined. In the cross-participant TCR cluster analysis, roughly 8 participants were included for CMV and 7 participants were included for Gag.

The immunoSEQ hsTCRB assay version 4 in survey mode was used to sequence TCRbeta repertoires from genomic DNA. Genomic DNA was diluted to around 9.2 ng/uL, using up to 1 ug per sample for TCRbeta sequencing. The authors' analysis ran thus. ImmunoSeq Analyzer 3.0 was used for analysis of TCRbeta data, and diversity was computed on productive nucleotide rearrangements. Using the Immunarch R package, the improved Chao index served to estimate lower-bound TCR diversity and the Gini coefficient served to estimate clonality. When different nucleotide rearrangements encoded the same CDR3beta amino acid sequence, each rearrangement was treated as a distinct clonotype. Differential abundance analysis identified TCRbeta sequences significantly enriched in antigen-responding cells relative to anti-CD3/anti-CD28-activated cells. TCRs were clustered by predicted peptide-MHC specificity with GLIPH2, both within individual participants and across merged participant data sets. TCRdb limited this immuneACCESS table to in-frame rearrangements with V and J called. A share of clones is missing; checked studies link under half to unresolved V genes, and the rest is unexplained. The V and J calls and clone size were taken over from that table, and D and trimming were inferred from the DNA. The sample yields about 15,000 clones; about three quarters were counted once. The ten largest clones take up approximately 18% of the sample.

V drops 4 bases and J drops 4 bases, leaving 12 bases in between. The CDR1 and CDR2 encoded by the germline V gene (reference sequence) are SGHNT and YYREEE. The CDR3 contains 14 residues, cysteine and phenylalanine counted. This entry keeps only the CDR3 DNA: 42 bases, framed from base 1. On the study overall, not on this receptor specifically: Antigen-responding cells were enriched for degenerate expanded CDR3beta sequences, which suggests convergent selection of CD4+ responses to CMV and Gag. TCR oligoclonality correlated with proviral oligoclonality within the same sorted populations. Because the TCR analyses were done in bulk, restricting them to just the rare CMV-responding cells that actually carried HIV-1 proviruses was not possible. The study involved few individuals and tested only a limited range of antigens. Significantly lower TCRbeta richness was observed in CMV- and Gag-responding cells than in anti-CD3/anti-CD28-responding cells, and higher oligoclonality was observed in CMV-responding cells than in CD3/CD28-stimulated and Gag-responding cells.

The sample's treatment or condition label, in plain terms: suppressive antiretroviral therapy. Cells were stimulated with lysates of CMV-infected fibroblasts at roughly 10 ug/mL. Responding CD4+ T cells were sorted on the basis of upregulation of both CD40 ligand and CD69. Participants were HIV-1-infected adults who started suppressive ART during chronic infection. Participants had undetectable plasma HIV-1 RNA below 50 copies/mL for at least 4 years. To be included, a participant needed positive CMV serology and a CD4+ T cell count above 400 cells/uL. Before stimulation, PBMCs were isolated using density centrifugation and depleted of CD8+ T cells. Stimulation of CD8-depleted PBMCs was carried out for more than 15 hours with anti-CD28/CD49d costimulation, CD40-blocking antibody and enfuvirtide, to prevent new infections. Cell sorting was done on a Beckman Coulter MoFlo Legacy or XDP sorter, and dead cells were excluded with propidium iodide. Genomic DNA was extracted using the QIAamp DNA Mini Kit for samples with more than one million cells and using the Quick-DNA Microprep Kit for all other samples.

The TCR originated in an adult man with HIV who was CMV-seropositive. Rearrangement joined TRBV5-4 to TRBJ2-1, with a tentative D gene TRBD1 over 5 matching bases. Sequenced material: CD4+ T cells sorted from PBMCs after roughly 17-hour stimulation, taken from a patient who received antiretroviral therapy. According to the study, the label for this sample's cell subset or site signals: CD40L+CD69+ CD4 T cells responding to CMV lysate. Read as DNA, the sequence is TGTGCCAGCAGCCCCCAGGACAATTACAATGAGCAGTTCTTC. Protein translation: CASSPQDNYNEQFF. Supplemented by the reference TRBV5-4 and TRBJ2-1 proteins around the CDR3, the complete variable domain is ETGVTQSPTHLIKTRGQQVTLRCSSQSGHNTVSWYQQALGQGPQFIFQYYREEENGRGNFPPRFSGLQFPNYSSELNVNALELDDSALYLCASSPQDNYNEQFFGPGTRLTVL.